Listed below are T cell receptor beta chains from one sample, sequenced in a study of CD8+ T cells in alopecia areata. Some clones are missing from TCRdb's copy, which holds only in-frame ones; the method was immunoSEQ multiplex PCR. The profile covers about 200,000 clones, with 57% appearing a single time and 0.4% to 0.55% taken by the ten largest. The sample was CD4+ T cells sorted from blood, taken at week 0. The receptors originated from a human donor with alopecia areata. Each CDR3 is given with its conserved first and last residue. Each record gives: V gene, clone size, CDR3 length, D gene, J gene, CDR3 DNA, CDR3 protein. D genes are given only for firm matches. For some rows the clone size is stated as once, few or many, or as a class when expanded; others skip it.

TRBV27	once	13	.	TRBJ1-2	TGTGCCAGCAAAAACAGCGCTAACTATGGCTACACCTTC	CASKNSANYGYTF
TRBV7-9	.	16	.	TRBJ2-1	TGTGCCAGCACCACACCCGGAGCTAACAACTACAATGAGCAGTTCTTC	CASTTPGANNYNEQFF
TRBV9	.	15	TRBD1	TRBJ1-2	TGTGCCAGCACCGAGGACAGGGAACAGCACTATGGCTACACCTTC	CASTEDREQHYGYTF
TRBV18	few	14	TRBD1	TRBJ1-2	TGTGCCAGCTCACCGGGGACAGGACTCTATGGCTACACCTTC	CASSPGTGLYGYTF
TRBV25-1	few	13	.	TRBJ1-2	TGTGCCAGCAGCTGGGGCAGGGGACATGGCTACACCTTC	CASSWGRGHGYTF
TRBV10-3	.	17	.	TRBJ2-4	TGTGCCATTACCCCGGCAGGCGGAAGACTAGCCAAAAACATTCAGTACTTC	CAITPAGGRLAKNIQYF
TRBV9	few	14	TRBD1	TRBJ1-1	TGTGCCAGCAGCGGGGGACAGCCGAACACTGAAGCTTTCTTT	CASSGGQPNTEAFF
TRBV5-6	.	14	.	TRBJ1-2	TGTGCCAGCAGCTTGGCACTTTCGAACTATGGCTACACCTTC	CASSLALSNYGYTF
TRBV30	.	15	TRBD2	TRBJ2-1	TGTGCCTGGACTCCCCGAGGTATAGCGGGAGGGATGCAGTTCTTC	CAWTPRGIAGGMQFF
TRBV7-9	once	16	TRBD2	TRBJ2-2	TGTGCCAGCAGGTCACGACTAGCGGGTAACACCGGGGAGCTGTTTTTT	CASRSRLAGNTGELFF
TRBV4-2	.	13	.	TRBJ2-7	TGTGCCAGCAGCCAAGAGAGATTCTACGAGCAGTACTTC	CASSQERFYEQYF
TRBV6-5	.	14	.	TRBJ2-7	TGTGCCAGCAGCACCGTCCCAGGGGCGGGCGAGCAGTACTTC	CASSTVPGAGEQYF
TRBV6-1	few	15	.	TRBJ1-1	TGTGCCAGCAGTGAAGGTGGCAGGCCGAACACTGAAGCTTTCTTT	CASSEGGRPNTEAFF
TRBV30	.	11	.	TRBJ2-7	TGTGCCTGGAGTGTAACCTACGAGCAGTACTTC	CAWSVTYEQYF
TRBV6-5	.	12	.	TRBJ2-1	TGTGCCAGCAGGTCGGGGGACAATGAGCAGTTCTTC	CASRSGDNEQFF
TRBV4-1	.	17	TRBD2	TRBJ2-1	TGCGCCAGCAGCCCAACGGTGACTAGCGGGGCCTACAATGAGCAGTTCTTC	CASSPTVTSGAYNEQFF
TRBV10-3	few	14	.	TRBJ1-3	TGTGCCATCAGTGAGTCGACCTCTGGAAACACCATATATTTT	CAISESTSGNTIYF
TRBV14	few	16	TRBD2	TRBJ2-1	TGTGCCAGCAGCCTTGCCCTAGCGGGGAGCTACAATGAGCAGTTCTTC	CASSLALAGSYNEQFF
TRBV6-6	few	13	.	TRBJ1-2	TGTGCCAGCAGTTACGGCAGGTCCGGTGGCTACACCTTC	CASSYGRSGGYTF
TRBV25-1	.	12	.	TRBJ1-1	TGTGCCAGCAGTGAGGGGAACACTGAAGCTTTCTTT	CASSEGNTEAFF
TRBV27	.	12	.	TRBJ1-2	TGTGCCAGCAGTTTACGGGGTTATGGCTACACCTTC	CASSLRGYGYTF
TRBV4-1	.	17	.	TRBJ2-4	TGCGCCAGCAGTCGACTAACAGGAACCCTAGCCAAAAACATTCAGTACTTC	CASSRLTGTLAKNIQYF
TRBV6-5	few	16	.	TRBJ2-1	TGTGCCAGCAGTTACTCGCGGCGTAGCTCCTACAATGAGCAGTTCTTC	CASSYSRRSSYNEQFF
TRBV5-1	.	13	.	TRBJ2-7	TGCGCCAGCGGATCTCTCGGACAGTACGAGCAGTACTTC	CASGSLGQYEQYF
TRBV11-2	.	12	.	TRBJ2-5	TGTGCCAGCAGGGAGGCGGGAGAGACCCAGTACTTC	CASREAGETQYF
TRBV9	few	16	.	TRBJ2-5	TGTGCCAGCAGCGTAGGAGGTGGCGCAGCGGGTGAGACCCAGTACTTC	CASSVGGGAAGETQYF
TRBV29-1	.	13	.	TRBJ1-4	TGCAGCGTTGAGGGGACGACTAATGAAAAACTGTTTTTT	CSVEGTTNEKLFF
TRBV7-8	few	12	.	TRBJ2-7	TGTGCCAGCAGCTTAAGCGGCTACGAGCAGTACTTC	CASSLSGYEQYF
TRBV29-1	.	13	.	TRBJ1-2	TGCAGCGTTGTCTGGGGGCAGGACTATGGCTACACCTTC	CSVVWGQDYGYTF
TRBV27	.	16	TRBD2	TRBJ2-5	TGTGCCAGCAGTTTAAGGAGTATTTCTAGCGGGGTGACCCAGTACTTC	CASSLRSISSGVTQYF
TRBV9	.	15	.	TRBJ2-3	TGTGCCAGCAGCTCAGCTCAGCTTAGCACAGATACGCAGTATTTT	CASSSAQLSTDTQYF
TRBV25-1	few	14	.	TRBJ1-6	TGTGCCACCGAGGGTGACTCCTATAATTCACCCCTCCACTTT	CATEGDSYNSPLHF
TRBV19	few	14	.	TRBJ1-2	TGTGCCAGTCTGTCCTCTTGGGGTGACTATGGCTACACCTTC	CASLSSWGDYGYTF
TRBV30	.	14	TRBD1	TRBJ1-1	TGTGCCTGGACCCGGGACAGGGAGAACACTGAAGCTTTCTTT	CAWTRDRENTEAFF
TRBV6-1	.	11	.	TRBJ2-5	TGTGCCAGCAGTTTACAAGAGACCCAGTACTTC	CASSLQETQYF